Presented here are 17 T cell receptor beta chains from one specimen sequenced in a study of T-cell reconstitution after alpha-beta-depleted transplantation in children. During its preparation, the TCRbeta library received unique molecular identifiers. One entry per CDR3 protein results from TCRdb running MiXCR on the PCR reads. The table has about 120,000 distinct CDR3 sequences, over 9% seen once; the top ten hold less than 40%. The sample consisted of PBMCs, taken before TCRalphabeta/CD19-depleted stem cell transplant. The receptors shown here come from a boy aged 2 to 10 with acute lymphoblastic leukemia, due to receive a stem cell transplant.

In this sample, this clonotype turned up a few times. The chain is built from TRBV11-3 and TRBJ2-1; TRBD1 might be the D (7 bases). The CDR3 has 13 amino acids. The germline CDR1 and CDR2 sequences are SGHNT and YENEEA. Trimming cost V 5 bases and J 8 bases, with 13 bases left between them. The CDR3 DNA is TGTGCCAGCAGCATAGGAGGGGGCCATGAGCAGTTCTTC. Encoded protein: CASSIGGGHEQFF.

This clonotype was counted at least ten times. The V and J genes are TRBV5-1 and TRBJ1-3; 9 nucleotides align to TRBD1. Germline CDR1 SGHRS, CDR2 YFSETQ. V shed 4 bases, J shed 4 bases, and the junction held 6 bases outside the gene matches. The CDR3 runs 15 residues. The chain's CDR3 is CASSVGQGKGNTIYF. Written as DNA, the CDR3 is TGCGCCAGCAGCGTCGGACAGGGGAAAGGAAACACCATATATTTT. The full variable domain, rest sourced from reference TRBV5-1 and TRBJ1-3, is KAGVTQTPRYLIKTRGQQVTLSCSPISGHRSVSWYQQTPGQGLQFLFEYFSETQRNKGNFPGRFSGRQFSNSRSEMNVSTLELGDSALYLCASSVGQGKGNTIYFGEGSWLTVV.

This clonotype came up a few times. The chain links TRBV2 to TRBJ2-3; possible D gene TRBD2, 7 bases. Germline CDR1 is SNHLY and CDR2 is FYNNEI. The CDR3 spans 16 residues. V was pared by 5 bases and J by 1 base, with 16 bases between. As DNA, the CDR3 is TGTGCCAGCAGTTTTCTAGCGGAGGGGGGCACAGATACGCAGTATTTT. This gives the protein CASSFLAEGGTDTQYF.

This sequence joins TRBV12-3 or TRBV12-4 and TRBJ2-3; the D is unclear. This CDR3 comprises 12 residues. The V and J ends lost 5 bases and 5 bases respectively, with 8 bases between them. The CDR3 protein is CASSTVRDTQYF. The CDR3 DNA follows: TGTGCCAGCAGTACCGTTCGAGATACGCAGTATTTT.

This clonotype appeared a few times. This CDR3 reads CSAALGGQPQHF. The DNA of the CDR3 is TGCAGTGCTGCCTTGGGGGGCCAGCCCCAGCATTTT. The chain carries TRBV20-1 and TRBJ1-5, with D possibly TRBD1 on 6 matching bases. Per the germline V gene, CDR1 is DFQATT and CDR2 is SNEGSKA (reference sequence). The CDR3 is 12 amino acids. Trimming removed 5 bases at V and 7 bases at J, with 12 bases between.

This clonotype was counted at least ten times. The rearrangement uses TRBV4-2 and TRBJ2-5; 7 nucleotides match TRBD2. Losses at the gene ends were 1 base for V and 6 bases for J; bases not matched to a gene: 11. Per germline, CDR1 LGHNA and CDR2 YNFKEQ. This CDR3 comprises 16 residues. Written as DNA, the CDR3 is TGTGCCAGCAGCCAAGGGCTGCGGGAGTTGATAAAGACCCAGTACTTC. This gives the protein CASSQGLRELIKTQYF.

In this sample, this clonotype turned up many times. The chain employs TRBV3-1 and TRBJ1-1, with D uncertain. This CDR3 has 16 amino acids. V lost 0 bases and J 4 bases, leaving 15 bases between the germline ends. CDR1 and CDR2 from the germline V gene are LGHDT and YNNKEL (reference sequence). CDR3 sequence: CASSQEDAGPATEAFF. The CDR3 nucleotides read TGTGCCAGCAGCCAAGAAGATGCGGGTCCAGCCACTGAAGCTTTCTTT.

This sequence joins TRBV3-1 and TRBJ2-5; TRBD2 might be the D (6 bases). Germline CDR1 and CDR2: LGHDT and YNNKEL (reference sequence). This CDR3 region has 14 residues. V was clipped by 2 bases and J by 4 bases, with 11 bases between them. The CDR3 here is CASSQPGLRETQYF. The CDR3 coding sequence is TGTGCCAGCAGCCAACCGGGACTGAGAGAGACCCAGTACTTC.

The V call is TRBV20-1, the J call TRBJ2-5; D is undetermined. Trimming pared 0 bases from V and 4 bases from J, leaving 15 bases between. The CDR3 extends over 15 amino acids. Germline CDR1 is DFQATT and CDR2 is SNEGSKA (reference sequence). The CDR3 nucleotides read TGCAGTGCTAGAGAGGCCCGGACCCCCCGAGAGACCCAGTACTTC. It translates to CSAREARTPRETQYF.

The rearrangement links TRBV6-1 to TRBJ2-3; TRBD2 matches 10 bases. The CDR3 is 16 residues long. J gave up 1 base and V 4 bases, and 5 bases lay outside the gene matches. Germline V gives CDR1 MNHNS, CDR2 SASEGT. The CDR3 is CASSASSGSGTDTQYF. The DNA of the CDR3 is TGTGCCAGCAGTGCCTCTAGCGGGAGTGGCACAGATACGCAGTATTTT.

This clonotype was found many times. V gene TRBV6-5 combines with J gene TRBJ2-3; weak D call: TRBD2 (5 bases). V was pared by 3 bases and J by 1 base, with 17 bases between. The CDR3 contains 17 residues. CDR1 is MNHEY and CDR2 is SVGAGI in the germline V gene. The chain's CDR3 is CASSYKSPLRGTDTQYF. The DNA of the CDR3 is TGTGCCAGCAGTTATAAGTCCCCCTTGAGGGGCACAGATACGCAGTATTTT.

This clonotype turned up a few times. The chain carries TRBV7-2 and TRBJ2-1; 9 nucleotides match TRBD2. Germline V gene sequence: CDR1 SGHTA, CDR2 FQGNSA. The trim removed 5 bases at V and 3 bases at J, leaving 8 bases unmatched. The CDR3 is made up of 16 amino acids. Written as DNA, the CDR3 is TGTGCCAGCAGCGCCACTAGCGGGCTTAACTACAATGAGCAGTTCTTC. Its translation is CASSATSGLNYNEQFF.

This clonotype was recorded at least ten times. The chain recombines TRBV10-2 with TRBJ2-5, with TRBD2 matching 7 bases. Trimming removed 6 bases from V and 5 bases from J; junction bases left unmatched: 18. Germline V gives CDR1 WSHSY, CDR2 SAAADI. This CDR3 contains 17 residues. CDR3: CASSQSLWGRARETQYF. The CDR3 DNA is TGCGCCAGCAGCCAGTCTTTATGGGGGAGGGCCCGGGAGACCCAGTACTTC.

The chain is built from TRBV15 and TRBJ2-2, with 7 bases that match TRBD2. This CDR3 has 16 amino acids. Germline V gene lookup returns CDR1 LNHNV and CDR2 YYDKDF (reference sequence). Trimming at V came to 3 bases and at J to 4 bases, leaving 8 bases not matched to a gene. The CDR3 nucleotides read TGTGCCACCAGCAGTACCCTAGCGGACTCCACCGGGGAGCTGTTTTTT. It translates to CATSSTLADSTGELFF.

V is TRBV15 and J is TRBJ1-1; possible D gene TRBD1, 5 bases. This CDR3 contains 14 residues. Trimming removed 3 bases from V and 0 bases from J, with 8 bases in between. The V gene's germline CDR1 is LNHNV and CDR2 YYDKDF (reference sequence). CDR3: CATSSLTVNTEAFF. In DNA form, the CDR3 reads TGTGCCACCAGCAGTTTGACAGTGAACACTGAAGCTTTCTTT.

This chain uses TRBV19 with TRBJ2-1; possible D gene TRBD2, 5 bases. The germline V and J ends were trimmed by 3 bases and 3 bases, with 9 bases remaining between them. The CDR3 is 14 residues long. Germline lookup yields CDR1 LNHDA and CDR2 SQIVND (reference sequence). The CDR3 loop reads CASSMIRDYNEQFF. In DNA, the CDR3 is TGTGCCAGTAGTATGATTCGGGACTACAATGAGCAGTTCTTC.

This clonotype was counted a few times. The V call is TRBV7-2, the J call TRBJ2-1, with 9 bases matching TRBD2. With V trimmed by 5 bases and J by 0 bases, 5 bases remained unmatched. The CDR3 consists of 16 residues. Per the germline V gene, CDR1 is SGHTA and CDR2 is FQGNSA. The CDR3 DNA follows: TGTGCCAGCAGCCTACATAGCGGGAGCTCCTACAATGAGCAGTTCTTC. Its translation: CASSLHSGSSYNEQFF.